This T cell receptor beta chain was observed in a study of cytomegalovirus exposure and HLA in healthy donors. Comments on this clone: The antigen remains undetermined.

Overall study results and limits: The study carried out a later analysis of TCR beta sequences. It associated some 17,000 of them with specific HLA alleles at a false discovery rate of 0.05.

Use of 60 Vbeta and 13 Jbeta primers characterized the PCR. Libraries were prepared by immunoSEQ multiplex PCR; TCRdb keeps only in-frame clonotypes and omits some of them. The repertoire holds about 150,000 clones, around four fifths seen once, with under 1.5% in the top ten. J was trimmed by 11 bases and V by 4 bases; bases with no gene match: 10. The CDR3 spans 14 residues. Germline CDR1 and CDR2: SEHNR and FQNEAQ (reference sequence). The source is a male donor in good health and CMV-seronegative. Sequencing was performed on PBMCs. This rearrangement joins TRBV7-9 to TRBJ1-1; 10 bases align to TRBD1. The CDR3 spells CASSSDRGGKFAFF. CDR3 in DNA: TGTGCCAGCAGCTCGGACAGGGGGGGAAAATTCGCTTTCTTT.